This T cell receptor (beta chain) was observed in a study of PD-L1 blockade in urothelial cancer. As to time point: pretreatment peripheral blood. Metastatic or locally advanced urothelial carcinoma was present in the patients. This clone was seen only once. This CDR3 has 15 amino acids. V shed 5 bases, J shed 7 bases, and the junction held 11 bases outside the gene matches. Germline lookup yields CDR1 SEHNR and CDR2 FQNEAQ (reference sequence). Profiled with immunoSEQ multiplex PCR; TCRdb holds only in-frame clones, not every one. The data hold 55,000 to 80,000 clones, with 70% to 90% observed a single time.

This chain links TRBV7-9 with TRBJ1-1; 9 nucleotides line up with TRBD1. Specimen: PBMCs, collected around atezolizumab (anti-PD-L1) treatment. This clonotype was sampled from a man in his sixties with urothelial cancer. In DNA, the CDR3 is TGTGCCAGCAGCCCCCCCGGGACAGGGTTTAGTGAAGCTTTCTTT. This gives the protein CASSPPGTGFSEAFF.